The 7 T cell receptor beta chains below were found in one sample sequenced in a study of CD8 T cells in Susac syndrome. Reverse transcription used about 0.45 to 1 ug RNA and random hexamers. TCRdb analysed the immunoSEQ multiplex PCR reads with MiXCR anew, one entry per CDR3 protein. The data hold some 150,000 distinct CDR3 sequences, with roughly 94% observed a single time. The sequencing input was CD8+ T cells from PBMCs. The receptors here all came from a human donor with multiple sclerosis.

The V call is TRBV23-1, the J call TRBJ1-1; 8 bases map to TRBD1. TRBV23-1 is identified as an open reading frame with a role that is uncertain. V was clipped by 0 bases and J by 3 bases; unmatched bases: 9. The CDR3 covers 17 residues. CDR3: CASSQSRGRGLDTEAFF. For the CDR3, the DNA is TGCGCCAGCAGTCAATCGAGGGGCAGGGGGCTGGACACTGAAGCTTTCTTT.

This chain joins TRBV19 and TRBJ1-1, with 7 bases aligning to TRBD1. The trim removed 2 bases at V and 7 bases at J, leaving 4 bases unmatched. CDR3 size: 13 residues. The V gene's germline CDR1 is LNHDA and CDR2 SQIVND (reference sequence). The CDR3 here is CASSISTGREAFF. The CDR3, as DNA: TGTGCCAGTAGTATATCGACAGGGCGTGAAGCTTTCTTT.

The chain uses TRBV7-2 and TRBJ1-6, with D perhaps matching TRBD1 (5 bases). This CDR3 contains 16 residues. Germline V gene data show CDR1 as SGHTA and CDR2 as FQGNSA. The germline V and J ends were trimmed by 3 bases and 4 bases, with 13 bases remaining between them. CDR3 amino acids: CASSFSPRDYNSPLHF. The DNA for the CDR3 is TGTGCCAGCAGCTTCTCCCCCAGGGATTATAATTCACCCCTCCACTTT.

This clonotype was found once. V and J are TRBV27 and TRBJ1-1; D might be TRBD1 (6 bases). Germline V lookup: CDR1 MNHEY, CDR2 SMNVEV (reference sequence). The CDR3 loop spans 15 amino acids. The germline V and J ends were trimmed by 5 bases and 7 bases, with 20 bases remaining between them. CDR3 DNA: TGTGCCAGCAGTCTCCGCAACACAGGGATAGGTGAAGCTTTCTTT. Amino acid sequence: CASSLRNTGIGEAFF.

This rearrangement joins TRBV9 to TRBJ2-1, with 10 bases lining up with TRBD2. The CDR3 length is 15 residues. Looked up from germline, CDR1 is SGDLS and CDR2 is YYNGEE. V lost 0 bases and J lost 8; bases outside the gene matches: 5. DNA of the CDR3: TGTGCCAGCAGCGTAGAGCTAGCGGGGGCCCATGAGCAGTTCTTC. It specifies CASSVELAGAHEQFF.

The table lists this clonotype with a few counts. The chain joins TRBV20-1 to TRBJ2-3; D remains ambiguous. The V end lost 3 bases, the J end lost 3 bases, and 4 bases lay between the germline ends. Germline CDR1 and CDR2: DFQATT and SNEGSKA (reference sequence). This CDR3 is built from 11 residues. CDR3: CSARPTDTQYF. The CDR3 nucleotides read TGCAGTGCTAGGCCGACAGATACGCAGTATTTT.

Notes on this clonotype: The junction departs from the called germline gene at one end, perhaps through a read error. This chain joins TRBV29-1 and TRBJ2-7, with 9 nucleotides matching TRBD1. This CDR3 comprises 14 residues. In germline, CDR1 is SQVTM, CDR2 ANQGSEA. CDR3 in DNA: TGCAGCATTGAAGGGGACAGGGATCCATACGAGCAGTACTTC. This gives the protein CSIEGDRDPYEQYF.